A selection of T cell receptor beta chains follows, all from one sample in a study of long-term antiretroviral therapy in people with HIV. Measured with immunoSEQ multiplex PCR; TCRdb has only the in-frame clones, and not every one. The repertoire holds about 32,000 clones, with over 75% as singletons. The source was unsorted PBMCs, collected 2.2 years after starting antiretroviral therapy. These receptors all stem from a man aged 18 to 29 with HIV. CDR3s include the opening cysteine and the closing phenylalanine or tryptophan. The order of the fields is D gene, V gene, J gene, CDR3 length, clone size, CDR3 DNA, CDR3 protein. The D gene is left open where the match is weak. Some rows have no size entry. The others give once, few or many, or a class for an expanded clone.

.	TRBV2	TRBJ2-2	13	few	TGTGCCAGCCATCACCGATTCACCGGGGAGCTGTTTTTT	CASHHRFTGELFF
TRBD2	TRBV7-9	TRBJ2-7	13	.	TGTGCCAGCAGCTCGGGACTAGATTACGAGCAGTACTTC	CASSSGLDYEQYF
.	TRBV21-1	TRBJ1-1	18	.	TGTGCCAGCAGCAAACCACACACCGGGACAGGGATGAACACTGAAGCTTTCTTT	CASSKPHTGTGMNTEAFF
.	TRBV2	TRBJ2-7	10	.	TGTGCCAGCAGTGAATCAGAGCAGTACTTC	CASSESEQYF
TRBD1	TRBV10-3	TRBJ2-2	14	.	TGTGCCATCAGTCCGACAGGGGACACCGGGGAGCTGTTTTTT	CAISPTGDTGELFF
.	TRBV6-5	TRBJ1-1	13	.	TGTGCCAGCAGTCCAGGACAGTACACTGAAGCTTTCTTT	CASSPGQYTEAFF
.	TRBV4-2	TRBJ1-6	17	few	TGTGCCAGCAGCCAAGAGGGCGTACGCTCCTATAATTCACCCCTCCACTTT	CASSQEGVRSYNSPLHF
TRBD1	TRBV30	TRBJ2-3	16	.	TGTGCCTGGAGTGTTAAGGGGACAGGGGTCCAAGATACGCAGTATTTT	CAWSVKGTGVQDTQYF
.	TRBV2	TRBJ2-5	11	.	TGTGCCAGCGGGGTCGGGGAGACCCAGTACTTC	CASGVGETQYF
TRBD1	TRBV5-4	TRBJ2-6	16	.	TGTGCCAGCAGCTTAATTACAGGGGGTGGGGCCAACGTCCTGACTTTC	CASSLITGGGANVLTF
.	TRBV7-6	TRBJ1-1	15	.	TGTGCCAGCAGCTTAGATGGTGGCATGAACACTGAAGCTTTCTTT	CASSLDGGMNTEAFF
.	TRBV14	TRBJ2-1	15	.	TGTGCCAGCAGCCAAGCTGTGAGCTCCTACAATGAGCAGTTCTTC	CASSQAVSSYNEQFF
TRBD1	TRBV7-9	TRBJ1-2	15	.	TGTGCCAGCGGGGCAGGGGACAGGTTAAACTATGGCTACACCTTC	CASGAGDRLNYGYTF
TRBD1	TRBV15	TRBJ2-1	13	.	TGTGCCACCAGCACAGGGGGAATCAATGAGCAGTTCTTC	CATSTGGINEQFF
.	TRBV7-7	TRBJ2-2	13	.	TGTGCTAGCAGCTCGTCCCAGGGCGGGGAGCTGTTTTTT	CASSSSQGGELFF
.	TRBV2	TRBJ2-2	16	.	TGTGCCAGCAGTGAATTGGCGGGAAGGAACACCGGGGAGCTGTTTTTT	CASSELAGRNTGELFF
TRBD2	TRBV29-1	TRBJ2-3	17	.	TGCAGCGTTGATATAGGACTAGCCGGCTCTAGCACAGATACGCAGTATTTT	CSVDIGLAGSSTDTQYF
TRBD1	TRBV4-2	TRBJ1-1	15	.	TGTGCCAGCAGCCTCGGACTGACAGGGGATACTGAAGCTTTCTTT	CASSLGLTGDTEAFF
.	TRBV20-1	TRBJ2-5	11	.	TGCAGTGTTCGGGGACGAGAGACCCAGTACTTC	CSVRGRETQYF
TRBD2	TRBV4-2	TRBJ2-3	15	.	TGTGCCAGCAGCCAAGCAGCTAGCGGGGCGGATACGCAGTATTTT	CASSQAASGADTQYF
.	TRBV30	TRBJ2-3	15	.	TGTGCCTGGAGCCGGACGGCAGCTAGCACAGATACGCAGTATTTT	CAWSRTAASTDTQYF
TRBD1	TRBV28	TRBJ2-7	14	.	TGTGCCAGCAATCCCGGGACAGAAAGGTTCGAGCAGTACTTC	CASNPGTERFEQYF
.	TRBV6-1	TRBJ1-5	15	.	TGTGCCAGCAGTGAATCCAGGGCTAGCAATCAGCCCCAGCATTTT	CASSESRASNQPQHF
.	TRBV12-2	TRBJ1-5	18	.	TGTGCAAGTCGCTCACAAAACGGGTGGGAAGAAAGCAATCAGCCCCAGCATTTT	CASRSQNGWEESNQPQHF
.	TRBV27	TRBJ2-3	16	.	TGTGCCAGCAGTTCCCTACTCGTGCTCCCTGGGGATACGCAGTATTTT	CASSSLLVLPGDTQYF
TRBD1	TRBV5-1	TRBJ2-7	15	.	TGCGCCAGCAGCGGAACAGGGGGATTCCTCTACGAGCAGTACTTC	CASSGTGGFLYEQYF
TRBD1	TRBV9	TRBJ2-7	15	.	TGTGCCAGCAGCGTAACCGGACAGGGACCATACGAGCAGTACTTC	CASSVTGQGPYEQYF
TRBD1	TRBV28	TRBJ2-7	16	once	TGTGCCAGCAGTCCTACACGGGGACAGGGGGCAAACGAGCAGTACTTC	CASSPTRGQGANEQYF
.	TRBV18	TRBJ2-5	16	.	TGTGCCAGCTCACCGCGGGACCCTCAGATTGGAGAGACCCAGTACTTC	CASSPRDPQIGETQYF
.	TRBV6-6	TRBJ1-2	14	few	TGTGCCAGCACATGGTCCCAGGAGGGCTATGGCTACACCTTC	CASTWSQEGYGYTF
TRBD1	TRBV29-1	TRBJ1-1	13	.	TGCAGCGTTGGACAGGGTGGTACCACTGAAGCTTTCTTT	CSVGQGGTTEAFF
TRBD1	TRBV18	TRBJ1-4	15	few	TGTGCCAGCTCACGGACGACAGGGGCTAATGAAAAACTGTTTTTT	CASSRTTGANEKLFF
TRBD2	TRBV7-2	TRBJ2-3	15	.	TGTGCCGCCCAGGATCCCGGGGGGAGCACAGATACGCAGTATTTT	CAAQDPGGSTDTQYF
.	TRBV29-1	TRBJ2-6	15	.	TGCAGCGTTGAAGGTGCAATTTCTGGGGCCAACGTCCTGACTTTC	CSVEGAISGANVLTF
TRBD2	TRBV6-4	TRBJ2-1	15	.	TGTGCCAGCTCGAGGCTAAGCGGGACGGCCAATGAGCAGTTCTTC	CASSRLSGTANEQFF
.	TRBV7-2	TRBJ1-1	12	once	TGTGCCAGCAGCTTTTGGACATCCGCAGCTTTCTTT	CASSFWTSAAFF
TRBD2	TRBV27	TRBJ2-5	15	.	TGTGCCAGCAGTTTAAATGGGGGGGTCGGCGAGACCCAGTACTTC	CASSLNGGVGETQYF
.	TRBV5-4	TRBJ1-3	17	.	TGTGCCAGCAGCTTGGGGACTGACAGGAGCTCTGGAAACACCATATATTTT	CASSLGTDRSSGNTIYF
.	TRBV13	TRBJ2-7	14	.	TGTGCCAGCAGCGCCCGGGACTCCCCCTACGAGCAGTACTTC	CASSARDSPYEQYF
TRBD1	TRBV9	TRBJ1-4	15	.	TGTGCCAGCAGCGCGACCCGGACAGGGGCCGAAAAACTGTTTTTT	CASSATRTGAEKLFF
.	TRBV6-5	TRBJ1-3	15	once	TGTGCCAGCAGTTACTCGGGAGGGGGAGGAAACACCATATATTTT	CASSYSGGGGNTIYF
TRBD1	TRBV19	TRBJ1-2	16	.	TGTGCCAGTAGTATAATCGCAGGGGGCGCCGACTATGGCTACACCTTC	CASSIIAGGADYGYTF
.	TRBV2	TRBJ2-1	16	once	TGTGCCAGTACGATAGGGACTCATACGGGGTACAATGAGCAGTTCTTC	CASTIGTHTGYNEQFF
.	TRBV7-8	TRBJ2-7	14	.	TGTGCCAGCAGCTTAGCAGGGGGGTCCTACGAGCAGTACTTC	CASSLAGGSYEQYF
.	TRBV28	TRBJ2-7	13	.	TGTGCCAGCCGCCGGGGTTCCTCCTACGAGCAGTACTTC	CASRRGSSYEQYF
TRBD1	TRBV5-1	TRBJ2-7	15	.	TGCGCCAGCAGCCCCCGGTCGACAGGGAAATACGAGCAGTACTTC	CASSPRSTGKYEQYF